What follows are 14 T cell receptor beta chains derived from one specimen sequenced in a study of shared clonotypes between healthy human individuals. Here immunoSEQ multiplex PCR was the method, and the copy in TCRdb shows in-frame clones only, minus some. Of about 750,000 clones detected, about 92% appear once; the ten largest clones hold 24%. Naive CD8 cells comprised CD45RO-negative, CCR7-positively selected cells, excluding terminally differentiated effector memory CD45RA+ cells. The material sequenced was naive CD8+ T cells sorted from blood. The receptors here all came from a man aged 25-40 years in good health.

The chain uses TRBV7-9 and TRBJ2-3, with TRBD1 matching over 8 bases. CDR1 is SEHNR, CDR2 FQNEAQ, per germline (reference sequence). The CDR3 contains 15 residues. V shed 4 bases and J 2 bases; nucleotides not matched to a gene: 5. Here the CDR3 DNA reads TGTGCCAGCAGCTCCGGACAGGGATCCACAGATACGCAGTATTTT. Its translation: CASSSGQGSTDTQYF.

The chain is built from TRBV19 and TRBJ2-3; weak D call: TRBD2 (5 bases). The germline gives CDR1 LNHDA, CDR2 SQIVND (reference sequence). There are 16 residues in the CDR3. Trimming took 1 base from V and 6 from J, leaving 17 bases between them. The CDR3 loop is CASSIVGALGLDTQYF. CDR3 DNA sequence: TGTGCCAGTAGTATAGTGGGAGCCTTGGGGTTGGATACGCAGTATTTT.

The chain joins TRBV14 to TRBJ1-4; 8 bases are shared with TRBD1. V trimming: 3 bases; J trimming: 6 bases; junction bases outside the gene matches: 6. The CDR3 extends over 15 amino acids. Germline values: CDR1 SGHDN, CDR2 FVKESK. CDR3 nucleotides: TGTGCCAGCAGCCAGACGGGACAGGCCGATGAAAAACTGTTTTTT. Encoded protein: CASSQTGQADEKLFF.

This chain joins TRBV9 and TRBJ2-5; TRBD2 agrees at 7 bases. Germline V lookup: CDR1 SGDLS, CDR2 YYNGEE. Losses at the gene ends were 3 bases for V and 1 base for J; bases not matched to a gene: 6. There are 15 residues in the CDR3. As DNA, the CDR3 is TGTGCCAGCAGCGCGGGGGGAGTAGGCCAAGAGACCCAGTACTTC. Its translation: CASSAGGVGQETQYF. The whole variable domain, filled in from reference TRBV9 and TRBJ2-5, reads DSGVTQTPKHLITATGQRVTLRCSPRSGDLSVYWYQQSLDQGLQFLIQYYNGEERAKGNILERFSAQQFPDLHSELNLSSLELGDSALYFCASSAGGVGQETQYFGPGTRLLVL.

Only one count was recorded for this clone. The chain uses TRBV5-4 and TRBJ2-2, with 9 positions matching TRBD1. V lost 6 bases to trimming and J lost 9 bases; unmatched junction nucleotides: 12. Germline CDR1 is SGHNT and CDR2 is YYREEE (reference sequence). This CDR3 is 15 amino acids long. This CDR3 reads CASTEQGQGKRELFF. Here the CDR3 DNA reads TGTGCCAGCACTGAGCAGGGACAGGGTAAAAGGGAGCTGTTTTTT.

The genes are TRBV7-9 and TRBJ1-2; D may be TRBD1 (5 bases). CDR1 is SEHNR and CDR2 is FQNEAQ in the germline V gene (reference sequence). This CDR3 region has 16 residues. V lost 5 bases, J lost 5 bases, and 21 bases lay in between. CDR3 DNA: TGTGCCAGCAGCGACATAATGACAGCGCGACGGTATGGCTACACCTTC. Its translation: CASSDIMTARRYGYTF. Filled out from reference TRBV7-9 and TRBJ1-2, the complete variable domain reads DTGVSQNPRHKITKRGQNVTFRCDPISEHNRLYWYRQTLGQGPEFLTYFQNEAQLEKSRLLSDRFSAERPKGSFSTLEIQRTEQGDSAMYLCASSDIMTARRYGYTFGSGTRLTVV.

The chain has TRBV7-8 and TRBJ2-2, with D perhaps given as TRBD1 or TRBD2 (6 bases each). Trimming removed 2 bases from V and 8 bases from J, with 12 bases in between. Germline loops: CDR1 SGHVS, CDR2 FQNEAQ. This CDR3 spans 14 amino acids. CDR3 in amino acids: CASSLIQGGGELFF. Written as DNA, the CDR3 is TGTGCCAGCAGCTTAATACAGGGAGGAGGGGAGCTGTTTTTT.

The chain joins TRBV7-5 to TRBJ2-1; TRBD1, as called in the table, went unchecked against the DNA. TRBV7-5 is a recognized pseudogene. The CDR3 covers 19 residues. This CDR3 reads CVRSYRDRGLLFSYNEQFF. The CDR3 bases are TGTGTCAGAAGCTACCGGGACAGGGGCCTACTTTTTTCCTACAATGAGCAGTTCTTC.

The chain has TRBV11-2 and TRBJ2-2; D possibly corresponds to TRBD2 (6 bases). V was shortened by 1 base and J by 5 bases, with 14 bases between the two germline ends. The CDR3 contains 16 residues. Germline CDR1 is SGHAT and CDR2 is FQNNGV. CDR3 protein: CASSLVRLATTGELFF. The CDR3 DNA is TGTGCCAGCAGCTTAGTAAGGCTAGCGACAACCGGGGAGCTGTTTTTT.

V is TRBV28 and J is TRBJ2-2; TRBD2 might be the D (6 bases). Trimming took 5 bases from V and 7 from J, leaving 23 bases between them. The CDR3 spans 17 residues. Germline values: CDR1 MDHEN, CDR2 SYDVKM. CDR3 sequence: CASSTDPGWLAIGELFF. CDR3 coding DNA: TGTGCCAGCAGTACCGATCCAGGGTGGCTAGCGATCGGGGAGCTGTTTTTT.

The chain uses TRBV6-4 and TRBJ2-1; TRBD2 is a possible D gene (6 bases). V was trimmed by 0 bases and J by 3 bases, leaving 6 bases between them. The CDR3 length is 14 residues. Germline V gene sequence: CDR1 MRHNA, CDR2 SNTAGT. CDR3 DNA: TGTGCCAGCAGTGACTCGCGGGGCTACAATGAGCAGTTCTTC. Its translation: CASSDSRGYNEQFF.

This clone has only a few counts. At the DNA level, this CDR3 is encoded by other sequences in the same sample as well. V gene TRBV27 combines with J gene TRBJ2-7, with D unclear. The germline V and J ends were trimmed by 3 bases and 7 bases, with 10 bases remaining between them. The CDR3 extends over 12 amino acids. CDR1 and CDR2 (germline): MNHEY, SMNVEV (reference sequence). The CDR3 bases are TGTGCCAGCAGTTTGTCCGGTCGGGAGCAGTACTTC. This gives the protein CASSLSGREQYF.

This chain uses TRBV28 with TRBJ2-7, with D perhaps TRBD2 (7 bases). V gave up 8 bases and J gave up 3 bases, with 23 bases separating them. This CDR3 is built from 16 residues. Germline V gene data show CDR1 as MDHEN and CDR2 as SYDVKM. CDR3 sequence reads: CASLTAASGDNYEQYF. The CDR3 coding sequence is TGTGCCAGCCTTACCGCGGCGAGCGGGGACAACTACGAGCAGTACTTC.

This clone was detected once. The chain carries TRBV27 and TRBJ2-2, with a weak D call TRBD1 (6 bases). CDR3 size: 14 residues. V was shortened by 5 bases and J by 4 bases, with 11 bases between the two germline ends. The germline gives CDR1 MNHEY, CDR2 SMNVEV (reference sequence). CDR3 in DNA: TGTGCCAGCAGTCCGACACAGGGCACCGGGGAGCTGTTTTTT. This codes for CASSPTQGTGELFF.